Listed here are 11 T cell receptor beta chains from one sample, sequenced in a study of shared clonotypes between healthy human individuals. TCRdb keeps only in-frame clones here, not all; method: immunoSEQ multiplex PCR. The profile shows roughly 2 million clones, around 95% of them singletons. What was sequenced was naive CD4+ T cells sorted from blood. Subset noted: CD45RA+ positively selected. These receptors all stem from a man between 18 and 29 years old in good health.

The V and J genes are TRBV2 and TRBJ2-1; unclear D gene. The length of the CDR3 is 11 residues. Looked up from germline, CDR1 is SNHLY and CDR2 is FYNNEI. Deletions cut 2 bases from V and 9 bases from J, with 5 bases between. CDR3 sequence: CASSEIGEQFF. As DNA, the CDR3 is TGTGCCAGCAGTGAAATAGGTGAGCAGTTCTTC.

This sequence joins TRBV7-9 and TRBJ2-7; 7 bases map to TRBD1. The CDR3 consists of 15 residues. The germline gives CDR1 SEHNR, CDR2 FQNEAQ (reference sequence). Unmatched junction bases numbered 7, after V lost 5 bases and J lost 0 bases. The CDR3 region is CASSQPGQSSYEQYF. DNA for the CDR3: TGTGCCAGCAGCCAACCGGGACAGAGCTCCTACGAGCAGTACTTC.

V gene TRBV5-8 combines with J gene TRBJ1-6, with D unclear. V was clipped by 4 bases and J by 0 bases, with 11 bases between them. Germline V lookup: CDR1 SGHTS, CDR2 YDEGEE. CDR3 length equals 16 residues. CDR3 in amino acids: CASSGRLDSYNSPLHF. CDR3 sequence (DNA): TGTGCCAGCAGCGGCAGGTTAGACTCCTATAATTCACCCCTCCACTTT.

The chain employs TRBV27 and TRBJ1-2, with D tentatively TRBD1 (6 bases). Germline lookup yields CDR1 MNHEY and CDR2 SMNVEV (reference sequence). The CDR3 has 15 residues. V lost 7 bases and J lost 3, with 18 bases in between. The CDR3 loop reads CASNRYPGADYGYTF. The CDR3 nucleotides are TGTGCCAGCAATCGGTACCCGGGGGCGGACTATGGCTACACCTTC.

This clone was found a few times. The chain couples TRBV7-9 to TRBJ1-2; 10 positions agree with TRBD1. The germline CDR1 and CDR2 sequences are SEHNR and FQNEAQ (reference sequence). The CDR3 spans 14 residues. Losses at the gene ends were 2 bases for V and 6 bases for J; bases not matched to a gene: 3. In DNA, the CDR3 is TGTGCCAGCAGCTTAAAGGGGACAGGGGATGGCTACACCTTC. As protein: CASSLKGTGDGYTF.

Comment on this clone: The sample has other DNA sequences that encode this CDR3 too. This chain joins TRBV9 and TRBJ2-2, with D uncertain. Per the germline V gene, CDR1 is SGDLS and CDR2 is YYNGEE. The V end was cut by 0 bases, the J end by 2 bases, with 8 bases between. The CDR3 spans 15 residues. Here the CDR3 reads CASSVEGSNTGELFF. The CDR3 DNA reads TGTGCCAGCAGCGTAGAAGGCAGTAACACCGGGGAGCTGTTTTTT. The full variable domain, with the rest looked up from reference TRBV9 and TRBJ2-2, is DSGVTQTPKHLITATGQRVTLRCSPRSGDLSVYWYQQSLDQGLQFLIQYYNGEERAKGNILERFSAQQFPDLHSELNLSSLELGDSALYFCASSVEGSNTGELFFGEGSRLTVL.

The genes are TRBV10-1 and TRBJ2-4, with D possibly being TRBD2 (6 bases). Between the trimmed V and J ends, which lost 5 bases and 3 bases, there was a span of 14 bases. Germline loops: CDR1 WNHNN, CDR2 SYGVQD (reference sequence). This CDR3 comprises 15 residues. The CDR3 DNA is TGCGCCAGCAGTCTCGGTCCCGGGGGCAAAAACATTCAGTACTTC. Amino acid sequence: CASSLGPGGKNIQYF.

In this sample, this clone turned up once. The rearrangement links TRBV5-1 to TRBJ1-4, with unresolved D. The CDR3 runs to 15 residues. Germline CDR1 and CDR2: SGHRS and YFSETQ. V was cut by 4 bases and J by 0 bases, with 10 bases left in between. The CDR3 sequence: CASSRGGSTNEKLFF. DNA for the CDR3: TGCGCCAGCAGCCGAGGAGGGTCAACTAATGAAAAACTGTTTTTT.

This rearrangement joins TRBV28 to TRBJ2-4, with D possibly TRBD1 on 6 matching bases. The ends were cut back, 3 bases at V and 8 bases at J, with 17 bases in the middle. CDR1 is MDHEN, CDR2 SYDVKM, per germline. The CDR3 has 15 residues. Written as DNA, the CDR3 is TGTGCCAGCAGTTTGAATTTCAGGGGTAGGGACATTCAGTACTTC. Amino acid sequence: CASSLNFRGRDIQYF. Looking up the rest from reference TRBV28 and TRBJ2-4 gives the full variable domain: DVKVTQSSRYLVKRTGEKVFLECVQDMDHENMFWYRQDPGLGLRLIYFSYDVKMKEKGDIPEGYSVSREKKERFSLILESASTNQTSMYLCASSLNFRGRDIQYFGAGTRLSVL.

The J gene is TRBJ2-1, the V gene TRBV5-1, with D perhaps matching TRBD1 (6 bases). Trimming removed 0 bases at V and 7 bases at J, with 20 bases between. The CDR3 runs to 17 residues. Per germline, CDR1 SGHRS and CDR2 YFSETQ. CDR3 amino acids: CASSLGAGAGKLNEQFF. The CDR3 nucleotides are TGCGCCAGCAGCTTGGGGGCAGGGGCTGGAAAGTTGAATGAGCAGTTCTTC. The complete variable domain, with remaining parts taken from reference TRBV5-1 and TRBJ2-1, reads KAGVTQTPRYLIKTRGQQVTLSCSPISGHRSVSWYQQTPGQGLQFLFEYFSETQRNKGNFPGRFSGRQFSNSRSEMNVSTLELGDSALYLCASSLGAGAGKLNEQFFGPGTRLTVL.

With regard to this clone: The same CDR3 is also encoded by other DNA sequences in this sample. V is TRBV5-1 and J is TRBJ2-2; 7 nucleotides line up with TRBD2. Trimming removed 0 bases from V and 2 bases from J; junction bases left unmatched: 4. CDR3 length: 16 residues. From germline, CDR1 is SGHRS and CDR2 YFSETQ. CDR3 coding DNA: TGCGCCAGCAGCTTGGGGTCTAGCGGAAACACCGGGGAGCTGTTTTTT. Protein product: CASSLGSSGNTGELFF.